The 29 T cell receptor beta chains given below trace back to one sample, sequenced in a study of shared clonotypes between healthy human individuals. The repertoire was sequenced with immunoSEQ multiplex PCR; TCRdb's copy has only in-frame clones and lacks some. Of about a million clones in the sample, roughly 72% were seen once. Sequences were obtained from memory CD4+ T cells sorted from blood. Sample subset: CD45RA-negative fraction. The receptors were sampled from a man in his late teens or twenties in good health.

The V call is TRBV30, the J call TRBJ1-1; no clear D gene. Germline CDR1 is GTSNPN and CDR2 is SVGIG (reference sequence). The CDR3 covers 13 residues. The CDR3 reads CAGASAVNTEAFF. The CDR3 DNA sequence: TGTGCGGGAGCATCCGCAGTGAACACTGAAGCTTTCTTT.

This clone was seen once. The chain recombines TRBV2 with TRBJ2-5; maybe TRBD2 (5 bases). Trimming pared 2 bases from V and 5 bases from J, leaving 12 bases between. This CDR3 is built from 14 residues. Germline V gives CDR1 SNHLY, CDR2 FYNNEI. The DNA for the CDR3 is TGTGCCAGCAGTGAACAACAGCGGAGCGAGACCCAGTACTTC. Translated: CASSEQQRSETQYF.

The chain uses TRBV11-3 and TRBJ2-5; 10 bases are a match to TRBD2. The CDR3 totals 17 residues. Germline trimming cut 5 bases from V and 2 bases from J; bases unmatched to any gene: 11. The germline CDR1 and CDR2 sequences are SGHNT and YENEEA. Written as DNA, the CDR3 is TGTGCCAGCAGCCCCGAGCGGGGGGGCATCGTACAAGAGACCCAGTACTTC. It translates to CASSPERGGIVQETQYF.

In regard to this clone: Germline and junction disagree at one end, which may indicate a read error. The rearrangement uses TRBV6-1 and TRBJ2-1; D ambiguous. CDR3 length equals 16 residues. Germline CDR1 and CDR2: MNHNS and SASEGT. The CDR3 sequence is CASRDGPFLSYNEQFF. Written as DNA, the CDR3 is TGTGCCAGCCGTGACGGGCCCTTCTTATCCTACAATGAGCAGTTCTTC.

With respect to this clone: Different DNA sequences within this sample yield the same CDR3. The V and J genes are TRBV7-3 and TRBJ2-7; possibly TRBD2 for D (6 bases). Trimming removed 2 bases from V and 3 bases from J, with 11 bases in between. This CDR3 is 14 amino acids long. CDR1 is SGHTA and CDR2 is FQGTGA in the germline V gene. The CDR3: CASSLGGNSYEQYF. The CDR3 nucleotides read TGTGCCAGCAGCTTAGGGGGGAACAGCTACGAGCAGTACTTC. The variable domain in full, completed from reference TRBV7-3 and TRBJ2-7, reads GAGVSQTPSNKVTEKGKYVELRCDPISGHTALYWYRQSLGQGPEFLIYFQGTGAADDSGLPNDRFFAVRPEGSVSTLKIQRTERGDSAVYLCASSLGGNSYEQYFGPGTRLTVT.

To note about this clone: It differs at one base from a far larger clone, so likely a read error. The sample contains more than one DNA sequence encoding this CDR3. The chain is built from TRBV18 and TRBJ2-1; a weak D match, TRBD1 (6 bases). CDR3 size: 13 residues. Per germline, CDR1 KGHSH and CDR2 LQKENI. V was cut by 5 bases and J by 3 bases, with 8 bases left in between. CDR3 loop: CASSSQGYNEQFF. In nucleotides, the CDR3 is TGTGCCAGCTCATCACAGGGCTACAATGAGCAGTTCTTC.

CDR3 in amino acids: CASSCKTSTDTQYF. Written as DNA, the CDR3 is TGTGCCAGCAGTTGTAAAACTAGCACAGATACGCAGTATTTT. This rearrangement joins TRBV21-1 to TRBJ2-3; TRBD2 is taken as the D call from the table, unchecked against the DNA. TRBV21-1 is a listed pseudogene. This CDR3 has 14 residues.

The V and J genes are TRBV5-1 and TRBJ2-5; 7 bases match TRBD1. With 4 bases clipped from V and 1 base from J, the junction kept 4 bases outside the gene matches. Germline V gene data show CDR1 as SGHRS and CDR2 as YFSETQ. There are 14 residues in the CDR3. In nucleotides, the CDR3 is TGCGCCAGCAGCCGGGACAGCATCCAAGAGACCCAGTACTTC. Residues: CASSRDSIQETQYF.

The rearrangement uses TRBV6-5 and TRBJ1-4; D call uncertain. Between the trimmed V and J ends, which lost 8 bases and 5 bases, there was a span of 18 bases. Germline CDR1 and CDR2: MNHEY and SVGAGI. The CDR3 sequence is 15 residues long. DNA for the CDR3: TGTGCCAGCGGAAAACTGGGAGGCCCAAATGAAAAACTGTTTTTT. Amino acids: CASGKLGGPNEKLFF.

The chain employs TRBV5-1 and TRBJ2-7; 8 bases are a match to TRBD1. V shed 5 bases, J shed 3 bases, and the junction held 7 bases outside the gene matches. The CDR3 has 14 amino acids. The germline V gene has CDR1 SGHRS and CDR2 YFSETQ. The CDR3 sequence: CASRANTGGYEQYF. The CDR3 nucleotides read TGCGCCAGCAGGGCGAATACAGGGGGCTACGAGCAGTACTTC.

The V call is TRBV5-4, the J call TRBJ2-3, with 14 bases fitting TRBD2. The CDR3 has 16 amino acids. CDR1 and CDR2 from the germline V gene are SGHNT and YYREEE (reference sequence). V shed 3 bases and J 7 bases; nucleotides not matched to a gene: 7. The DNA for the CDR3 is TGTGCCAGCAGCTCGACTAGCGGGAGGGGCACGAATACGCAGTATTTT. Protein: CASSSTSGRGTNTQYF.

The chain has TRBV7-2 and TRBJ1-4; D gene unclear. This CDR3 is built from 15 residues. Germline loops: CDR1 SGHTA, CDR2 FQGNSA. Between the trimmed V and J ends, which lost 4 bases and 3 bases, there was a span of 12 bases. Here the CDR3 reads CASSSSRAANEKLFF. CDR3 nucleotides: TGTGCCAGCAGCTCTTCACGGGCGGCTAATGAAAAACTGTTTTTT.

Written as DNA, the CDR3 is TGTGCCAGCAGCCCCTCATGGGGGGGCTCAAATACGCAGTATTTT. It yields the protein CASSPSWGGSNTQYF. The chain is built from TRBV7-2 and TRBJ2-3; maybe TRBD2 (7 bases). The CDR3 length is 15 residues. The V gene's germline CDR1 is SGHTA and CDR2 FQGNSA. V was shortened by 5 bases and J by 7 bases, with 19 bases between the two germline ends.

The chain carries TRBV6-1 and TRBJ1-2, with TRBD1 as a possible D gene (6 bases). The CDR3 consists of 14 residues. Germline V gene sequence: CDR1 MNHNS, CDR2 SASEGT. Trimming pared 4 bases from V and 4 bases from J, leaving 13 bases between. The CDR3 spells CASSAPPGAYGYTF. CDR3 DNA: TGTGCCAGCAGTGCCCCCCCAGGGGCCTATGGCTACACCTTC.

The genes are TRBV11-1 and TRBJ2-1; D uncertain. This CDR3 is 15 amino acids long. V lost 2 bases and J 8 bases, leaving 16 bases between the germline ends. The V gene's germline CDR1 is SGHAT and CDR2 FQDESV (reference sequence). CDR3 coding DNA: TGTGCCAGCAGCTTAACTCACCCCACCCTCGATGAGCAGTTCTTC. Protein: CASSLTHPTLDEQFF. Full variable domain (missing parts from reference TRBV11-1 and TRBJ2-1): EAEVAQSPRYKITEKSQAVAFWCDPISGHATLYWYRQILGQGPELLVQFQDESVVDDSQLPKDRFSAERLKGVDSTLKIQPAELGDSAMYLCASSLTHPTLDEQFFGPGTRLTVL.

This chain connects TRBV18 to TRBJ1-4; D gene ambiguous. V was clipped by 4 bases and J by 4 bases, with 7 bases between them. The germline V gene encodes CDR1 KGHSH and CDR2 LQKENI. This CDR3 comprises 13 residues. Written as DNA, the CDR3 is TGTGCCAGCTCACTTCGGAATAATGAAAAACTGTTTTTT. It is translated as CASSLRNNEKLFF.

Here the CDR3 reads CASSPAGRGPLGAKNIQYF. In DNA form, the CDR3 reads TGTGCCAGCAGTCCCGCGGGCAGGGGGCCCCTAGGCGCCAAAAACATTCAGTACTTC. J is TRBJ2-4 and V is TRBV27; 8 nucleotides align to TRBD1. After removal of 5 bases from V and 1 base from J, the junction contained 16 bases not matched to a gene. The CDR3 length is 19 residues. The germline gives CDR1 MNHEY, CDR2 SMNVEV (reference sequence).

Details on this clone: This CDR3 is also generated by other DNA sequences in the sample. The gene calls are TRBV7-2 and TRBJ2-7; tentatively, D is TRBD2 (6 bases). CDR3 length equals 13 residues. Germline loops: CDR1 SGHTA, CDR2 FQGNSA. The V and J ends lost 1 base and 4 bases respectively, with 8 bases between them. The CDR3 DNA sequence: TGTGCCAGCAGCTTAGAGGGAGGATACGAGCAGTACTTC. Its translation: CASSLEGGYEQYF.

J is TRBJ2-7 and V is TRBV5-1; 10 positions agree with TRBD2. Germline CDR1 and CDR2: SGHRS and YFSETQ. V trimming: 2 bases; J trimming: 3 bases; junction bases outside the gene matches: 8. The CDR3 totals 16 residues. The CDR3 DNA follows: TGCGCCAGCAGCTTCACCCCTAGCGGGGGTCACTACGAGCAGTACTTC. Amino acid sequence: CASSFTPSGGHYEQYF. The full variable domain, in which reference TRBV5-1 and TRBJ2-7 provide the parts outside the CDR3, is KAGVTQTPRYLIKTRGQQVTLSCSPISGHRSVSWYQQTPGQGLQFLFEYFSETQRNKGNFPGRFSGRQFSNSRSEMNVSTLELGDSALYLCASSFTPSGGHYEQYFGPGTRLTVT.

The chain uses TRBV5-1 and TRBJ2-6, with D uncertain. The ends were cut back, 0 bases at V and 3 bases at J, with 10 bases in the middle. This CDR3 spans 16 amino acids. Germline V lookup: CDR1 SGHRS, CDR2 YFSETQ. CDR3 DNA sequence: TGCGCCAGCAGCTTGGTACTGAGCGATGGGGCCAACGTCCTGACTTTC. Encoded protein: CASSLVLSDGANVLTF.

The chain has TRBV5-6 and TRBJ1-1, with D unresolved. This CDR3 region has 15 residues. Germline assignment: CDR1 SGHDT and CDR2 YYEEEE. Trimming stripped 3 bases from V and 2 bases from J, with 14 bases between. The CDR3 loop reads CASSSIPTRNTEAFF. CDR3 nucleotides: TGTGCCAGCAGCTCAATCCCAACAAGAAACACTGAAGCTTTCTTT. The whole variable domain, filled in from reference TRBV5-6 and TRBJ1-1, reads DAGVTQSPTHLIKTRGQQVTLRCSPKSGHDTVSWYQQALGQGPQFIFQYYEEEERQRGNFPDRFSGHQFPNYSSELNVNALLLGDSALYLCASSSIPTRNTEAFFGQGTRLTVV.

V usage is TRBV14 and J usage is TRBJ2-3; a possible D gene is TRBD1 (6 bases). Germline V gives CDR1 SGHDN, CDR2 FVKESK. The CDR3 runs 16 residues. V was clipped by 1 base and J by 5 bases, with 16 bases between them. The CDR3 here is CASSQALNRVRDTQYF. The CDR3 nucleotides read TGTGCCAGCAGCCAAGCTCTTAACAGGGTGAGAGATACGCAGTATTTT.

This clone has only a few counts. The CDR3: CASSRVAGGTGELFF. The CDR3 coding sequence is TGTGCCAGCAGCCGCGTGGCAGGGGGCACCGGGGAGCTGTTTTTT. This sequence joins TRBV6-5 and TRBJ2-2, with 7 bases aligning to TRBD1. Germline V gives CDR1 MNHEY, CDR2 SVGAGI. This CDR3 spans 15 amino acids. V was pared by 6 bases and J by 4 bases, with 8 bases of the junction left unmatched.

V usage is TRBV6-1 and J usage is TRBJ1-1; D is perhaps TRBD1 (5 bases). The germline V gene encodes CDR1 MNHNS and CDR2 SASEGT. The CDR3 loop spans 15 amino acids. V shed 7 bases and J shed 5 bases, with 20 bases lying between them. The CDR3 DNA sequence: TGTGCCAGCACAGTCCCGGCAGGGCGGAGTACTGAAGCTTTCTTT. Its translation: CASTVPAGRSTEAFF.

Remarks on this clone: At the DNA level, this CDR3 is encoded by other sequences in the same sample as well. This sequence joins TRBV7-2 and TRBJ2-3; D could derive from TRBD1 or TRBD2 (5 bases each). Per germline, CDR1 SGHTA and CDR2 FQGNSA. The ends were cut back, 1 base at V and 1 base at J, with 9 bases in the middle. The CDR3 totals 15 residues. CDR3 nucleotides: TGTGCCAGCAGCTTAGTGGGGGAAGGCACAGATACGCAGTATTTT. Amino acid sequence: CASSLVGEGTDTQYF. The full variable domain, rest sourced from reference TRBV7-2 and TRBJ2-3, is GAGVSQSPSNKVTEKGKDVELRCDPISGHTALYWYRQSLGQGLEFLIYFQGNSAPDKSGLPSDRFSAERTGGSVSTLTIQRTQQEDSAVYLCASSLVGEGTDTQYFGPGTRLTVL.

The chain combines TRBV7-2 with TRBJ2-3; D not resolved. Trimming shortened V by 4 bases and J by 1 base, and 9 bases separated the two germline ends. Germline assignment: CDR1 SGHTA and CDR2 FQGNSA. CDR3 length equals 14 residues. CDR3 sequence (DNA): TGTGCCAGCAGCTCGGCCTCACGCACAGATACGCAGTATTTT. This translates into CASSSASRTDTQYF.

This clone came up many times. The chain couples TRBV6-6 to TRBJ2-7; a weak D match, TRBD2 (6 bases). Germline lookup yields CDR1 MNHNY and CDR2 SVGAGI (reference sequence). V gave up 2 bases and J gave up 3 bases, with 14 bases separating them. The CDR3 totals 15 residues. In DNA, the CDR3 is TGTGCCAGCAGTTACCGGAGGGGTGCGGGCTACGAGCAGTACTTC. Protein: CASSYRRGAGYEQYF.

The chain couples TRBV6-6 to TRBJ1-3, with D perhaps matching TRBD1 (6 bases). In germline, CDR1 is MNHNY, CDR2 SVGAGI (reference sequence). The V end was cut by 5 bases, the J end by 1 base, with 12 bases between. The CDR3 has 15 residues. This CDR3 reads CASSQGQSSGNTIYF. The CDR3 DNA is TGTGCCAGCAGTCAGGGACAATCTTCTGGAAACACCATATATTTT.

This clone was counted between two and nine times. This chain links TRBV30 with TRBJ1-1; D not resolved. CDR3 length: 13 residues. V was cut by 4 bases and J by 5 bases, with 14 bases left in between. Germline lookup yields CDR1 GTSNPN and CDR2 SVGIG (reference sequence). CDR3 amino acids: CAWNRGGGTEAFF. CDR3 nucleotide sequence: TGTGCCTGGAACCGGGGTGGTGGAACTGAAGCTTTCTTT.